This T cell receptor (beta chain) appears in the sequencing data of a study of PD-L1 blockade in urothelial cancer. This clone was detected a few times. Germline V lookup: CDR1 SGDLS, CDR2 YYNGEE. V was trimmed by 0 bases and J by 9 bases, leaving 10 bases between them. CDR3 length equals 13 residues. Time point defined: peripheral blood 6 weeks after treatment start. The method was immunoSEQ multiplex PCR; TCRdb's version includes in-frame clones alone and lacks a portion of them. This table holds about 91,000 clones, roughly 85% found once. This chain uses TRBV9 with TRBJ1-3; D not certain. Sequencing used PBMCs, obtained around atezolizumab (anti-PD-L1) treatment. The clonotype comes from a man between 70 and 80 years old with urothelial cancer. The CDR3 nucleotides read TGTGCCAGCAGCGTAGACGCAGTTGCCACCATATATTTT. Protein sequence: CASSVDAVATIYF.